These 5 T cell receptor beta chains were all obtained from the same sample, sequenced in a study of T cell repertoires in cytomegalovirus infection. TCRdb redid the calling of the reads with MiXCR, one entry per CDR3 protein. Altogether 150,000 to 200,000 distinct CDR3 sequences are present, 25% to 30% being singletons, with the ten largest covering 30% to 35%. Sample: PBMCs. These receptors all come from a human donor in good health (CMV status not recorded). Some clones in this sample may be carry-over from other donors' samples.

This clonotype occurred many times. This chain links TRBV7-2 with TRBJ2-6, with D tentatively TRBD2 (6 bases). Germline V gives CDR1 SGHTA, CDR2 FQGNSA. The CDR3 is made up of 17 amino acids. The V gene lost 3 bases and the J gene lost 4 bases, with 16 bases spanning the gap. CDR3 region: CASSFEGTALGANVLTF. CDR3 DNA sequence: TGTGCCAGCAGCTTCGAGGGGACTGCTCTCGGGGCCAACGTCCTGACTTTC.

This clonotype was seen only a few times. The chain combines TRBV11-2 with TRBJ1-6; 8 bases fit TRBD1. The CDR3 loop spans 15 amino acids. The ends lost 4 bases at V and 8 bases at J; junction bases unmatched: 7. CDR1 is SGHAT and CDR2 is FQNNGV in the germline V gene. The chain's CDR3 is CASSSRGRLDSPLHF. The CDR3 coding sequence is TGTGCCAGCAGCTCCAGGGGGCGCTTGGATTCACCCCTCCACTTT.

This rearrangement joins TRBV4-1 to TRBJ2-7; 9 bases agree with TRBD1. The CDR3 has 16 residues. Germline trimming cut 4 bases from V and 4 bases from J; bases unmatched to any gene: 11. The germline gives CDR1 MGHRA, CDR2 YSYEKL. The CDR3: CASSRGGDRVTYEQYF. The CDR3 bases are TGCGCCAGCAGCCGGGGAGGGGACAGGGTCACATACGAGCAGTACTTC.

A remark on this clonotype: Possible read error: a much larger clone is one base away. The rearrangement joins TRBV5-4 to TRBJ2-1; tentatively, D is TRBD1 (6 bases). Germline CDR1 is SGHNT and CDR2 is YYREEE (reference sequence). The CDR3 runs to 13 residues. With 2 bases removed from V and 4 bases from J, the gap between germline ends came to 7 bases. The chain's CDR3 is CASSFGQYNEQFF. The CDR3 DNA sequence: TGTGCCAGCAGCTTCGGACAGTACAATGAGCAGTTCTTC. Combining the CDR3 with reference TRBV5-4 and TRBJ2-1 gives the whole variable domain ETGVTQSPTHLIKTRGQQVTLRCSSQSGHNTVSWYQQALGQGPQFIFQYYREEENGRGNFPPRFSGLQFPNYSSELNVNALELDDSALYLCASSFGQYNEQFFGPGTRLTVL.

CDR3 in DNA: TGTGCCAGCAGTGAAGGGGCCCGCACAGATACGCAGTATTTT. This translates into CASSEGARTDTQYF. The chain employs TRBV2 and TRBJ2-3, with no clear D. The CDR3 consists of 14 residues. Trimming pared 1 base from V and 1 base from J, leaving 6 bases between. Germline values: CDR1 SNHLY, CDR2 FYNNEI.